This is a list of T cell receptor beta chains from one sample in a study of cytomegalovirus exposure and HLA in healthy donors. Using immunoSEQ multiplex PCR, the repertoire was profiled, and TCRdb retains in-frame clones only, with some absent. This table holds approximately 140,000 clones, roughly 76% found once. The sequenced sample consisted of PBMCs. Source of these receptors: a female donor in good health and CMV-seronegative. CDR3s include the opening cysteine and the closing phenylalanine or tryptophan. The order of the fields is V gene, clone size, D gene, J gene, CDR3 length, CDR3 DNA, CDR3 protein. The D gene is left open where the match is weak. Clone size is stated in some rows and not others, as once, few, many or a class when expanded.

v_gene: TRBV28; abundance: -; d_gene: -; j_gene: TRBJ1-2; len: 17; CDR3nt: TGTGCCAGCAGTTTGCCAGGGGCATCGGCTTCTAACTATGGCTACACCTTC; CDR3aa: CASSLPGASASNYGYTF
v_gene: TRBV11-1; abundance: -; d_gene: TRBD1; j_gene: TRBJ2-5; len: 15; CDR3nt: TGTGCCAGCAGCCGTCAGACAGGGGCCGAGGAGACCCAGTACTTC; CDR3aa: CASSRQTGAEETQYF
v_gene: TRBV6-4; abundance: -; d_gene: TRBD2; j_gene: TRBJ2-3; len: 15; CDR3nt: TGTGCCAGCAGTTTAAGCGGGGCAAAGGGAGATACGCAGTATTTT; CDR3aa: CASSLSGAKGDTQYF
v_gene: TRBV4-2; abundance: few; d_gene: -; j_gene: TRBJ1-5; len: 13; CDR3nt: TGTGCCAGCAGCCAGGACAGCGATCAGCCCCAGCATTTT; CDR3aa: CASSQDSDQPQHF
v_gene: TRBV4-2; abundance: once; d_gene: TRBD2; j_gene: TRBJ2-1; len: 17; CDR3nt: TGTGCCAGCAGCCAAACTCTCGCTAGCGGGGGTTACAATGAGCAGTTCTTC; CDR3aa: CASSQTLASGGYNEQFF
v_gene: TRBV25-1; abundance: -; d_gene: -; j_gene: TRBJ2-2; len: 17; CDR3nt: TGTGCCAGCAGGGGAGGGGCCAGGGGGCTAATAGCCGGGGAGCTGTTTTTT; CDR3aa: CASRGGARGLIAGELFF
v_gene: TRBV29-1; abundance: -; d_gene: TRBD1; j_gene: TRBJ1-1; len: 15; CDR3nt: TGCAGCGTTGTTTCAACAGGGGGCTTGAGTCTTGGAGCTTTCTTT; CDR3aa: CSVVSTGGLSLGAFF
v_gene: TRBV5-1; abundance: once; d_gene: TRBD1; j_gene: TRBJ1-3; len: 16; CDR3nt: TGCGCCAGCACCCCCGGGACAGGTTTCTCTGGAAACACCATATATTTT; CDR3aa: CASTPGTGFSGNTIYF
v_gene: TRBV7-2; abundance: -; d_gene: TRBD2; j_gene: TRBJ2-7; len: 14; CDR3nt: TGTGCCAGCAGCTTGGCGGGGGGTGTCCACGAGCAGTACTTC; CDR3aa: CASSLAGGVHEQYF
v_gene: TRBV28; abundance: -; d_gene: -; j_gene: TRBJ2-7; len: 14; CDR3nt: TGTGCCAGCAGTTTACAGGGGACGTCCTACGAGCAGTACTTC; CDR3aa: CASSLQGTSYEQYF
v_gene: TRBV28; abundance: -; d_gene: -; j_gene: TRBJ2-3; len: 15; CDR3nt: TGTGCCAGCAGCTTGACTACGATCGGAGTAGATACGCAGTATTTT; CDR3aa: CASSLTTIGVDTQYF
v_gene: TRBV27; abundance: -; d_gene: -; j_gene: TRBJ1-4; len: 14; CDR3nt: TGTGCCAGCAGTCCTCAGGGGCCATATGAAAAACTGTTTTTT; CDR3aa: CASSPQGPYEKLFF
v_gene: TRBV10-3; abundance: many; d_gene: -; j_gene: TRBJ1-1; len: 13; CDR3nt: TGTGCCACCATGAGCAGGGTGAACACTGAAGCTTTCTTT; CDR3aa: CATMSRVNTEAFF
v_gene: TRBV10-3; abundance: few; d_gene: -; j_gene: TRBJ2-6; len: 14; CDR3nt: TGTGCCATCAGCCCGGACAATGGGGCCAACGTCCTGACTTTC; CDR3aa: CAISPDNGANVLTF
v_gene: TRBV5-1; abundance: -; d_gene: -; j_gene: TRBJ2-5; len: 15; CDR3nt: TGCGCCAGCGTTACTGCGCCAACCCCACTAGAGACCCAGTACTTC; CDR3aa: CASVTAPTPLETQYF
v_gene: TRBV11-2; abundance: few; d_gene: -; j_gene: TRBJ1-3; len: 15; CDR3nt: TGTGCCAGCAGCTTAACGAGGGTTCGAGGAAACACCATATATTTT; CDR3aa: CASSLTRVRGNTIYF
v_gene: TRBV5-1; abundance: -; d_gene: TRBD2; j_gene: TRBJ2-3; len: 19; CDR3nt: TGCGCCAGCAGCTTCTCGACTAGCGGGAGGGCTGGTGGTACAGATACGCAGTATTTT; CDR3aa: CASSFSTSGRAGGTDTQYF
v_gene: TRBV15; abundance: -; d_gene: TRBD2; j_gene: TRBJ2-1; len: 16; CDR3nt: TGTGCCACCAGCCCCCTAGACGGGGGGGCCTACAATGAGCAGTTCTTC; CDR3aa: CATSPLDGGAYNEQFF
v_gene: TRBV11-2; abundance: -; d_gene: TRBD1; j_gene: TRBJ2-3; len: 16; CDR3nt: TGTGCCAGCAGCCATCGACAGGGGGCTGGCTCAGATACGCAGTATTTT; CDR3aa: CASSHRQGAGSDTQYF
v_gene: TRBV28; abundance: once; d_gene: -; j_gene: TRBJ2-7; len: 15; CDR3nt: TGTGCCAGCAGAAAAGCAGGAGGGGTGGGGTACGAGCAGTACTTC; CDR3aa: CASRKAGGVGYEQYF
v_gene: TRBV25-1; abundance: -; d_gene: -; j_gene: TRBJ1-1; len: 13; CDR3nt: TGTGCCAGCAGTGGCGGATCGTTCACTGAAGCTTTCTTT; CDR3aa: CASSGGSFTEAFF
v_gene: TRBV21-1; abundance: -; d_gene: -; j_gene: TRBJ1-4; len: 14; CDR3nt: TGTGCCAGCAGCAAGACAGGGGGCGATGAAAAACTGTTTTTT; CDR3aa: CASSKTGGDEKLFF
v_gene: TRBV9; abundance: -; d_gene: -; j_gene: TRBJ1-2; len: 11; CDR3nt: TGTGCCAGCAGCTCACGGAGGGGTTACACCTTC; CDR3aa: CASSSRRGYTF
v_gene: TRBV21-1; abundance: -; d_gene: -; j_gene: TRBJ2-7; len: 20; CDR3nt: TGTGCCAGCAGCAAAGTTGGCAGGGTAGGACTAGCGGATAGCTCCTACGAGCAGTACTTC; CDR3aa: CASSKVGRVGLADSSYEQYF
v_gene: TRBV7-2; abundance: -; d_gene: -; j_gene: TRBJ2-7; len: 11; CDR3nt: TGTGCCAGCAGCGTGAGATACGAGCAGTACTTC; CDR3aa: CASSVRYEQYF
v_gene: TRBV5-1; abundance: -; d_gene: -; j_gene: TRBJ1-5; len: 14; CDR3nt: TGCGCCAGCAGCTTGAACGGTTACAATCAGCCCCAGCATTTT; CDR3aa: CASSLNGYNQPQHF
v_gene: TRBV7-8; abundance: many; d_gene: -; j_gene: TRBJ1-4; len: 15; CDR3nt: TGTGCCAGCAGTCGAGGTTTTCTAACTAATGAAAAACTGTTTTTT; CDR3aa: CASSRGFLTNEKLFF
v_gene: TRBV7-7; abundance: once; d_gene: -; j_gene: TRBJ1-4; len: 15; CDR3nt: TGTGCTAGCAGCTTAGGCGCCGGAGCTAATGAAAAACTGTTTTTT; CDR3aa: CASSLGAGANEKLFF
v_gene: TRBV5-1; abundance: once; d_gene: TRBD1; j_gene: TRBJ1-4; len: 14; CDR3nt: TGCGCCAGCAGAAGACAGGGGGCGGAGGAAAAACTGTTTTTT; CDR3aa: CASRRQGAEEKLFF
v_gene: TRBV19; abundance: few; d_gene: TRBD1; j_gene: TRBJ2-1; len: 14; CDR3nt: TGTGCCAGTAGTATGGGGGGACAGGGCAGTGAGCAGTTCTTC; CDR3aa: CASSMGGQGSEQFF
v_gene: TRBV29-1; abundance: -; d_gene: TRBD1; j_gene: TRBJ2-2; len: 17; CDR3nt: TGCAGCGTCGAGGGCGGGACAGGGAACGCGAACACCGGGGAGCTGTTTTTT; CDR3aa: CSVEGGTGNANTGELFF
v_gene: TRBV28; abundance: -; d_gene: TRBD1; j_gene: TRBJ1-2; len: 16; CDR3nt: TGTGCCAGCAGTTCCTATCGGACAGGGACTAACTATGGCTACACCTTC; CDR3aa: CASSSYRTGTNYGYTF
v_gene: TRBV11-2; abundance: -; d_gene: -; j_gene: TRBJ1-4; len: 17; CDR3nt: TGTGCCAGCAGCTTCATCGTCACCGGAGCCTTTAATGAAAAACTGTTTTTT; CDR3aa: CASSFIVTGAFNEKLFF
v_gene: TRBV5-6; abundance: few; d_gene: -; j_gene: TRBJ2-7; len: 12; CDR3nt: TGTGCCAGCAGCTCAGGGGCCTACGAGCAGTACTTC; CDR3aa: CASSSGAYEQYF
v_gene: TRBV5-1; abundance: -; d_gene: TRBD1; j_gene: TRBJ1-1; len: 14; CDR3nt: TGCGCCAGCGTCTCAGGGGGCGGCAAGACTGAAGCTTTCTTT; CDR3aa: CASVSGGGKTEAFF
v_gene: TRBV6-1; abundance: -; d_gene: -; j_gene: TRBJ1-5; len: 13; CDR3nt: TGTGCCAGCAGTTCGGGTACTCGGCAGCCCCAGCATTTT; CDR3aa: CASSSGTRQPQHF
v_gene: TRBV7-6; abundance: -; d_gene: -; j_gene: TRBJ1-3; len: 16; CDR3nt: TGTGCCAGCAGCTCCCGGACCCAATCGGGGGGAAACACCATATATTTT; CDR3aa: CASSSRTQSGGNTIYF
v_gene: TRBV5-1; abundance: -; d_gene: -; j_gene: TRBJ1-5; len: 13; CDR3nt: TGCGCCAGCAGCTTCAGGGGAGACCAGCCCCAGCATTTT; CDR3aa: CASSFRGDQPQHF
v_gene: TRBV14; abundance: -; d_gene: TRBD1; j_gene: TRBJ1-1; len: 15; CDR3nt: TGTGCCAGCAGCCATACGCGACAGGGGGCCACTGAAGCTTTCTTT; CDR3aa: CASSHTRQGATEAFF
v_gene: TRBV6-1; abundance: -; d_gene: TRBD1; j_gene: TRBJ2-7; len: 15; CDR3nt: TGTGCCAGCAGTGAACCGGGACAGGGGTCCTACGAGCAGTACTTC; CDR3aa: CASSEPGQGSYEQYF
v_gene: TRBV5-1; abundance: -; d_gene: TRBD1; j_gene: TRBJ2-7; len: 14; CDR3nt: TGCGCCAGCAGCACGCGGGACAGGGAGGGAGAGCAGTACTTC; CDR3aa: CASSTRDREGEQYF